The 26 T cell receptor beta chains presented below share a single source sample, sequenced in a study of shared clonotypes between healthy human individuals. Sequencing was performed with immunoSEQ multiplex PCR; in TCRdb, only in-frame clones are kept and a portion is missing. The sample yields approximately 2,000,000 clones, about 90% seen once. Sequencing was performed on naive CD4+ T cells from PBMCs. Stated subset: CD45RA+ positively selected. These receptors were taken from a man younger than 35 in good health. Some clones in this sample may be carry-over from other donors' samples.

V and J are TRBV7-8 and TRBJ1-2; the D gene is possibly TRBD1 (5 bases). The CDR3 is made up of 16 amino acids. The germline V gene has CDR1 SGHVS and CDR2 FQNEAQ. The ends were cut back, 2 bases at V and 0 bases at J, with 13 bases in the middle. CDR3 in amino acids: CASSLMGGLANYGYTF. The CDR3 DNA sequence: TGTGCCAGCAGCTTAATGGGGGGATTAGCTAACTATGGCTACACCTTC. The full variable domain, rest sourced from reference TRBV7-8 and TRBJ1-2, is GAGVSQSPRYKVAKRGQDVALRCDPISGHVSLFWYQQALGQGPEFLTYFQNEAQLDKSGLPSDRFFAERPEGSVSTLKIQRTQQEDSAVYLCASSLMGGLANYGYTFGSGTRLTVV.

As concerns this clone: The same CDR3 can be traced to other DNA sequences in this sample. This rearrangement joins TRBV9 to TRBJ1-2; 8 positions match TRBD1. There are 14 residues in the CDR3. Germline V gene lookup returns CDR1 SGDLS and CDR2 YYNGEE. V lost 3 bases to trimming and J lost 2 bases; unmatched junction nucleotides: 3. DNA for the CDR3: TGTGCCAGCAGCGCGACAGGGGCAAACTATGGCTACACCTTC. It translates to CASSATGANYGYTF.

This clone was detected once. DNA of the CDR3: TGTGCCAGTAGCCCCGGACTGCGACAGAATGACGAGCAGTACTTC. Translating gives CASSPGLRQNDEQYF. V usage is TRBV19 and J usage is TRBJ2-7; D is tentatively TRBD1 or TRBD2 (5 bases each). The ends were cut back, 6 bases at V and 5 bases at J, with 20 bases in the middle. In germline, CDR1 is LNHDA, CDR2 SQIVND (reference sequence). The CDR3 length is 15 residues.

This sequence joins TRBV28 and TRBJ2-6; the D gene is possibly TRBD1 (6 bases). V was cut by 5 bases and J by 4 bases, with 12 bases left in between. The CDR3 has 15 residues. From germline, CDR1 is MDHEN and CDR2 SYDVKM. CDR3 sequence reads: CASSEQGYGANVLTF. The CDR3, as DNA: TGTGCCAGCAGTGAGCAGGGGTACGGGGCCAACGTCCTGACTTTC.

CDR3 loop: CASSQTASYEQYF. The CDR3 DNA reads TGTGCCAGCTCACAGACAGCCTCCTACGAGCAGTACTTC. The J gene is TRBJ2-7, the V gene TRBV18, with D perhaps matching TRBD1 (5 bases). This CDR3 contains 13 residues. The germline CDR1 and CDR2 sequences are KGHSH and LQKENI. The ends were cut back, 4 bases at V and 0 bases at J, with 7 bases in the middle.

The genes are TRBV11-3 and TRBJ2-5; D may be TRBD2 (6 bases). CDR3 size: 17 residues. The germline V and J ends were trimmed by 2 bases and 2 bases, with 18 bases remaining between them. Germline V gene sequence: CDR1 SGHNT, CDR2 YENEEA. CDR3 sequence (DNA): TGTGCCAGCAGCTTAAGCCGTGCGACGGGAGTACAAGAGACCCAGTACTTC. It specifies CASSLSRATGVQETQYF.

The chain couples TRBV30 to TRBJ2-7, with unresolved D. The CDR3 sequence is 15 residues long. Germline CDR1 is GTSNPN and CDR2 is SVGIG (reference sequence). V was trimmed by 3 bases and J by 2 bases, leaving 17 bases between them. The CDR3 spells CAWSPLGFRPYEQYF. The CDR3 DNA reads TGTGCCTGGAGCCCCTTGGGGTTTAGGCCCTACGAGCAGTACTTC.

The J gene is TRBJ2-2, the V gene TRBV5-1; D might be TRBD1 (6 bases). The germline V gene encodes CDR1 SGHRS and CDR2 YFSETQ. V was pared by 4 bases and J by 5 bases, with 18 bases between. This CDR3 region has 16 residues. CDR3 amino acids: CASSPDRRMGTGELFF. The CDR3, as DNA: TGCGCCAGCAGCCCGGACAGACGGATGGGGACCGGGGAGCTGTTTTTT.

This clone was seen once. V gene TRBV10-1 combines with J gene TRBJ2-3; 10 bases are a match to TRBD1. J was trimmed by 9 bases and V by 4 bases; bases with no gene match: 13. The CDR3 runs 16 residues. Germline V lookup: CDR1 WNHNN, CDR2 SYGVQD (reference sequence). The CDR3 sequence is CASSGGTGDRSATQYF. DNA of the CDR3: TGCGCCAGCAGTGGAGGGACAGGGGATCGGTCAGCAACGCAGTATTTT.

The V and J genes are TRBV27 and TRBJ1-5; D is possibly TRBD1 (5 bases). Germline CDR1 is MNHEY and CDR2 is SMNVEV (reference sequence). This CDR3 spans 19 amino acids. Trimming cost V 6 bases and J 5 bases, with 29 bases left between them. In nucleotides, the CDR3 is TGTGCCAGCAGCCCCAAGGAGAGGGGTAACTTATGGGGATATCAGCCCCAGCATTTT. This gives the protein CASSPKERGNLWGYQPQHF.

As concerns this clone: This CDR3 is also generated by other DNA sequences in the sample. V usage is TRBV2 and J usage is TRBJ2-2, with TRBD1 matching 10 bases. Germline assignment: CDR1 SNHLY and CDR2 FYNNEI. The CDR3 runs to 14 residues. V lost 8 bases, J lost 4 bases, and 4 bases stayed unmatched. The CDR3 nucleotides are TGTGCCAGCGGAGGGACAGGGGCCACCGGGGAGCTGTTTTTT. The encoded protein is CASGGTGATGELFF. The complete variable domain, with remaining parts taken from reference TRBV2 and TRBJ2-2, reads EPEVTQTPSHQVTQMGQEVILRCVPISNHLYFYWYRQILGQKVEFLVSFYNNEISEKSEIFDDQFSVERPDGSNFTLKIRSTKLEDSAMYFCASGGTGATGELFFGEGSRLTVL.

This clone was detected once. V is TRBV4-3 and J is TRBJ1-6, with unresolved D. The CDR3 covers 14 residues. Germline CDR1 is LGHNA and CDR2 is YSLEER. V lost 2 bases to trimming and J lost 10 bases, with 12 bases between them. The CDR3 spells CASSQPTQSSPLHF. CDR3 DNA: TGCGCCAGCAGCCAACCAACCCAGTCGTCACCCCTCCACTTT.

In its sample, this clone was seen once. J is TRBJ1-4 and V is TRBV5-1, with TRBD1 matching 7 bases. V shed 1 base, J shed 7 bases, and the junction held 7 bases outside the gene matches. The germline V gene has CDR1 SGHRS and CDR2 YFSETQ. The CDR3 runs to 15 residues. CDR3 bases: TGCGCCAGCAGCTTGCTAGGGGGCGAGGGTGAAAAACTGTTTTTT. Protein: CASSLLGGEGEKLFF. Looking up the rest from reference TRBV5-1 and TRBJ1-4 gives the full variable domain: KAGVTQTPRYLIKTRGQQVTLSCSPISGHRSVSWYQQTPGQGLQFLFEYFSETQRNKGNFPGRFSGRQFSNSRSEMNVSTLELGDSALYLCASSLLGGEGEKLFFGSGTQLSVL.

Points on this clone: Distinct nucleotide sequences in the sample also encode this CDR3. The V gene is TRBV5-1, the J gene TRBJ2-1; 7 positions match TRBD1. Germline V gives CDR1 SGHRS, CDR2 YFSETQ. The J segment lost 3 bases and the V segment lost 5 bases, leaving 2 bases of the junction unmatched. The CDR3 is 13 residues long. CDR3 sequence (DNA): TGCGCCAGCAGTTGGACAGGCTACAATGAGCAGTTCTTC. It is translated as CASSWTGYNEQFF.

In the case of this clone: The sample carries other DNA sequences with the same CDR3. The V gene is TRBV11-2, the J gene TRBJ1-3, with a possible D match to TRBD1 (6 bases). Deletions cut 6 bases from V and 0 bases from J, with 18 bases between. The CDR3 covers 17 residues. Germline V CDR1 and CDR2: SGHAT, FQNNGV. CDR3 in amino acids: CASSSKQGGSSGNTIYF. The CDR3 bases are TGTGCCAGCAGTTCTAAACAGGGAGGAAGCTCTGGAAACACCATATATTTT.

The chain links TRBV5-1 to TRBJ2-5; 9 bases map to TRBD2. Germline loops: CDR1 SGHRS, CDR2 YFSETQ. CDR3 length equals 15 residues. The junction had 9 bases not matched to a gene; V was cut back by 6 bases and J by 3 bases. CDR3 in amino acids: CASTYLAGAKETQYF. As DNA, the CDR3 is TGCGCCAGCACTTACTTAGCGGGAGCTAAAGAGACCCAGTACTTC.

Regarding this clone: The junction departs from germline at one end; a sequencing error may be responsible. CDR3 sequence: CASSLQVRQGAKEKLFF. CDR3 nucleotide sequence: TGTGCCAGCAGCTTACAAGTGAGACAGGGGGCTAAGGAAAAACTGTTTTTT. This rearrangement joins TRBV7-2 to TRBJ1-4; 10 bases agree with TRBD1. This CDR3 contains 17 residues. Germline values: CDR1 SGHTA, CDR2 FQGNSA.

This chain links TRBV18 with TRBJ1-1; D not certain. The CDR3 is made up of 15 amino acids. V lost 2 bases and J 1 base, leaving 11 bases between the germline ends. Germline V lookup: CDR1 KGHSH, CDR2 LQKENI. The CDR3 nucleotides read TGTGCCAGCTCACCAACGCACGGGGAGAACACTGAAGCTTTCTTT. Translating gives CASSPTHGENTEAFF.

The chain couples TRBV28 to TRBJ2-2, with 7 bases that match TRBD1. The V and J ends lost 6 bases and 2 bases, in that order; junction bases with no gene match: 6. Germline values: CDR1 MDHEN, CDR2 SYDVKM. The length of the CDR3 is 15 residues. This CDR3 is CASRKGAPNTGELFF. The CDR3 bases are TGTGCCAGCAGGAAGGGGGCGCCTAACACCGGGGAGCTGTTTTTT. The full variable domain, its missing parts supplied by reference TRBV28 and TRBJ2-2, is DVKVTQSSRYLVKRTGEKVFLECVQDMDHENMFWYRQDPGLGLRLIYFSYDVKMKEKGDIPEGYSVSREKKERFSLILESASTNQTSMYLCASRKGAPNTGELFFGEGSRLTVL.

The chain uses TRBV18 and TRBJ1-3; D is uncertain. This CDR3 has 16 residues. Trimming took off 5 bases at V and 0 bases at J, with 14 bases between the two ends. Per the germline V gene, CDR1 is KGHSH and CDR2 is LQKENI. CDR3 DNA: TGTGCCAGCTCATCATCCAGTCAGAGCTCTGGAAACACCATATATTTT. Translated, it gives CASSSSSQSSGNTIYF.

In DNA form, the CDR3 reads TGTGCCAGCAGCACTAGCGGAAACACAGATACGCAGTATTTT. Residues: CASSTSGNTDTQYF. The chain couples TRBV4-2 to TRBJ2-3, with 8 bases lining up with TRBD2. In germline, CDR1 is LGHNA, CDR2 YNFKEQ. This CDR3 comprises 14 residues. Unmatched junction bases numbered 3, after V lost 5 bases and J lost 2 bases.

The DNA for the CDR3 is TGTGCCAGCAGATCCACTATTAGGGGTGAAGCTTTCTTT. Protein product: CASRSTIRGEAFF. The rearrangement links TRBV28 to TRBJ1-1; tentative D call: TRBD1 (5 bases). From germline, CDR1 is MDHEN and CDR2 SYDVKM. This CDR3 is built from 13 residues. Trimming pared 6 bases from V and 7 bases from J, leaving 15 bases between.

As concerns this clone: This specimen includes other DNA sequences encoding the same CDR3. V is TRBV28 and J is TRBJ1-1; the D is unclear. The V and J ends lost 2 bases and 2 bases respectively, with 6 bases between them. This CDR3 spans 13 amino acids. CDR1 and CDR2 (germline): MDHEN, SYDVKM. The CDR3 bases are TGTGCCAGCAGTTTACCGGGAAACACTGAAGCTTTCTTT. Residues: CASSLPGNTEAFF.

J is TRBJ1-1 and V is TRBV5-1, with 9 bases identical to TRBD1. J was trimmed by 0 bases and V by 4 bases; bases with no gene match: 7. From germline, CDR1 is SGHRS and CDR2 YFSETQ. The CDR3 extends over 16 amino acids. This chain's CDR3 is CASSLDRGMMNTEAFF. The CDR3 bases are TGCGCCAGCAGCCTAGACAGGGGGATGATGAACACTGAAGCTTTCTTT.

The table lists this clone with a count of one. The chain links TRBV11-2 to TRBJ2-1; the D is unclear. Deletions cut 1 base from V and 5 bases from J, with 15 bases between. The CDR3 length is 16 residues. The germline gives CDR1 SGHAT, CDR2 FQNNGV. DNA of the CDR3: TGTGCCAGCAGCTTAGTCCTAACTGCAGAAAACAATGAGCAGTTCTTC. Protein: CASSLVLTAENNEQFF.

This chain uses TRBV28 with TRBJ2-2; 10 bases fit TRBD1. The CDR3 spans 17 residues. Germline CDR1 and CDR2: MDHEN and SYDVKM. Trimming at V came to 8 bases and at J to 2 bases, leaving 11 bases not matched to a gene. The CDR3 DNA reads TGTGCCAGCCTCACGCGGGGACAGGGGACAAACACCGGGGAGCTGTTTTTT. This gives the protein CASLTRGQGTNTGELFF.